The clone carrying this T cell receptor beta chain was picked up one time. No antigen is known for it. A junction boundary mismatches the germline segment, possibly from a read error. No cell sorting was done before RNA was extracted from the tissue. Newly diagnosed lung cancer patients had thoracic surgery in China, August–late 2014, without prior chemotherapy. TCRbeta libraries were built with three rounds of nested PCR, modified from ARM-PCR. One entry per CDR3 protein results from TCRdb running MiXCR on the multiplex PCR reads. The sample includes under 140,000 distinct CDR3 sequences, under 90% of them seen just once. This sample is part of a study of tumor and adjacent non-tumor tissue in lung cancer. Broader study findings: Significantly higher TCR diversity was found in tumor than normal lung. Higher tumor TCR diversity was associated with shorter survival. In normal lung, the top 100 clones were significantly more dominant than in tumor.

The CDR3 runs 14 residues. The sequenced sample was lung tumor tissue. The TCR sequence derives from a man aged 65 to 79 with non-small cell lung cancer. The rearrangement links TRBV12-3 or TRBV12-4 to TRBJ1-6; the match to TRBD1 covers 8 bases. The CDR3 region has the DNA TGTGGTAGCAGCCCGGGACAGGATAATTCACCCCTCTACTTT. Amino acid sequence: CGSSPGQDNSPLYF.